This T cell receptor beta chain is drawn from a study of blood T cell repertoires in COVID-19. This table comes from immunoSEQ multiplex PCR, and its TCRdb copy is limited to in-frame clones, with some not included. The table shows some 26,000 clones, with over 75% occurring only once. Germline V gene sequence: CDR1 SEHNR, CDR2 FQNEAQ (reference sequence). The V gene lost 6 bases and the J gene lost 1 base, with 16 bases spanning the gap. This CDR3 is built from 15 residues. The receptor's source is a woman between 50 and 59 years old with active COVID-19. The chain is built from TRBV7-9 and TRBJ2-7; D uncertain. Sequencing was performed on peripheral blood. The CDR3 here is CASSHGAQPSYEQYF. The CDR3 DNA reads as TGTGCCAGCAGTCACGGTGCGCAACCATCCTACGAGCAGTACTTC.